A single sample gave rise to the 16 T cell receptor beta chains below, sequenced in a study of metastatic and nonmetastatic thyroid tumors. Among the patients, none had received any treatment before thyroid surgery. TCRdb recomputed clones from the PCR reads via MiXCR. The sample contains tens of thousands of clones, 13% of which appear only once. What was sequenced was blood. Source of these receptors: a female donor with papillary thyroid cancer or a benign thyroid nodule (not recorded which). Some clones in this sample may be carry-over from other donors' samples.

This clone occurred many times. The chain recombines TRBV5-1 with TRBJ2-7; tentative D call: TRBD2 (5 bases). The CDR3 has 14 residues. Trimming removed 0 bases at V and 5 bases at J, with 12 bases between. Germline V gene lookup returns CDR1 SGHRS and CDR2 YFSETQ. CDR3 amino acids: CASSLVVEAHEQYF. In DNA form, the CDR3 reads TGCGCCAGCAGCTTGGTAGTGGAGGCTCACGAGCAGTACTTC.

The table lists this clone with many counts. The chain employs TRBV19 and TRBJ1-1; perhaps TRBD1 as D (5 bases). From germline, CDR1 is LNHDA and CDR2 SQIVND (reference sequence). The CDR3 loop spans 14 amino acids. The V and J ends lost 3 bases and 0 bases respectively, with 8 bases between them. CDR3 nucleotide sequence: TGTGCCAGTAGTATGGGGGGGATGAACACTGAAGCTTTCTTT. The encoded protein is CASSMGGMNTEAFF.

This clone was observed many times. The chain recombines TRBV3-1 with TRBJ1-6, with a tentative D call TRBD1 (6 bases). The CDR3 has 17 amino acids. The V end lost 0 bases, the J end lost 7 bases, and 16 bases lay between the germline ends. CDR1 and CDR2 (germline): LGHDT, YNNKEL (reference sequence). CDR3 sequence: CASSQDYTGTLNSPLHF. DNA for the CDR3: TGTGCCAGCAGCCAAGACTATACAGGGACCCTCAATTCACCCCTCCACTTT.

This clone was recorded many times. This chain uses TRBV7-9 with TRBJ1-4; tentative D call: TRBD1 (5 bases). V shed 5 bases and J shed 8 bases, with 12 bases lying between them. This CDR3 spans 13 amino acids. Germline-derived CDR1 and CDR2 are SEHNR and FQNEAQ (reference sequence). CDR3 bases: TGTGCCAGCAGCCTTGGACACGGGGAAAAACTGTTTTTT. Translated, it gives CASSLGHGEKLFF.

This clone was found many times. CDR3 DNA sequence: TGTGCCAGCAGAATGAGGACAGGGGACACCGGGGAGCTGTTTTTT. This gives the protein CASRMRTGDTGELFF. The chain uses TRBV12-3 or TRBV12-4 and TRBJ2-2; 9 nucleotides line up with TRBD1. Trimming removed 6 bases from V and 3 bases from J; junction bases left unmatched: 5. The CDR3 is 15 residues long.

There are many counts of this clone. The rearrangement links TRBV20-1 to TRBJ2-5; tentatively, D is TRBD2 (6 bases). CDR1 is DFQATT and CDR2 is SNEGSKA in the germline V gene (reference sequence). This CDR3 spans 11 amino acids. V was pared by 5 bases and J by 7 bases, with 11 bases between. The CDR3 DNA reads TGCAGTGCTGGGGAACTAGCGACCCAGTACTTC. Translated: CSAGELATQYF.

There are many counts of this clone. The chain combines TRBV18 with TRBJ1-1, with D perhaps matching TRBD1 (5 bases). Germline V gene lookup returns CDR1 KGHSH and CDR2 LQKENI. This CDR3 region has 13 residues. V shed 8 bases and J shed 1 base, with 11 bases lying between them. CDR3 bases: TGTGCCAGCGCGACAGCGGGGAACACTGAAGCTTTCTTT. Amino acids: CASATAGNTEAFF.

This clone was recorded many times. The rearrangement links TRBV7-9 to TRBJ1-1, with D perhaps matching TRBD1 (6 bases). Germline-derived CDR1 and CDR2 are SEHNR and FQNEAQ (reference sequence). With 4 bases removed from V and 7 bases from J, the gap between germline ends came to 10 bases. The CDR3 totals 12 residues. CDR3 residues: CASSYLDSEAFF. The CDR3 region has the DNA TGTGCCAGCAGCTACTTGGACAGTGAAGCTTTCTTT.

This clone was counted ten times or more. This chain connects TRBV6-6 to TRBJ1-3; no clear D. Germline V gene lookup returns CDR1 MNHNY and CDR2 SVGAGI (reference sequence). The CDR3 runs to 16 residues. V was pared by 0 bases and J by 0 bases, with 9 bases between. CDR3 nucleotides: TGTGCCAGCAGTTACTCAAGGGCCGGCTCTGGAAACACCATATATTTT. It is translated as CASSYSRAGSGNTIYF.

This clone has a count of ten or more. This sequence joins TRBV5-1 and TRBJ2-1, with D possibly matching TRBD2 (6 bases). V was cut by 5 bases and J by 0 bases, with 15 bases left in between. Germline V gene sequence: CDR1 SGHRS, CDR2 YFSETQ. CDR3 length equals 16 residues. CDR3 coding DNA: TGCGCCAGCAGTTCACCCTCCGGGAGCTCCTACAATGAGCAGTTCTTC. The encoded protein is CASSSPSGSSYNEQFF.

This clone was seen ten or more times. Sequence at one end of the junction differs from germline and may be a read error. Other nucleotide sequences from this sample produce the same CDR3. This chain uses TRBV5-1 with TRBJ2-2, with 7 bases that match TRBD2. There are 16 residues in the CDR3. CDR1 and CDR2 (germline): SGHRS, YFSETQ. DNA for the CDR3: TGCGCCAGCAGCTTGGGTTTAGCGGGTTTCACCGGGGAGCTGTTCTTT. Its translation is CASSLGLAGFTGELFF.

The V and J genes are TRBV6-1 and TRBJ2-1; 8 nucleotides match TRBD2. Trimming removed 10 bases from V and 8 bases from J; junction bases left unmatched: 10. The CDR3 has 13 residues. Germline V gene sequence: CDR1 MNHNS, CDR2 SASEGT. CDR3 protein: CAITSGIYHEQFF. The DNA for the CDR3 is TGTGCCATCACTAGCGGTATTTACCATGAGCAGTTCTTC.

The chain combines TRBV20-1 with TRBJ1-6; the match to TRBD1 covers 9 bases. Germline CDR1 and CDR2: DFQATT and SNEGSKA (reference sequence). The CDR3 has 15 residues. The junction had 6 bases not matched to a gene; V was cut back by 6 bases and J by 3 bases. The CDR3 bases are TGCAGTGCCCCGACAGGGGGGTTCTATAATTCACCCCTCCACTTT. Protein sequence: CSAPTGGFYNSPLHF.

This clone was seen many times. The chain links TRBV7-3 to TRBJ2-3, with D unclear. CDR1 and CDR2 (germline): SGHTA, FQGTGA. The CDR3 runs to 15 residues. The V and J ends lost 3 bases and 1 base respectively, with 11 bases between them. The chain's CDR3 is CASSFGPLGTDTQYF. In nucleotides, the CDR3 is TGTGCCAGCAGCTTCGGCCCCTTGGGCACAGATACGCAGTATTTT.

Comment on this clone: One end of the junction fails to match germline, which may point to a read error. The chain couples TRBV7-9 to TRBJ2-5; 11 positions agree with TRBD1. Per the germline V gene, CDR1 is SEHNR and CDR2 is FQNEAQ (reference sequence). This CDR3 contains 17 residues. The CDR3 here is CASSLPGQGGPQETKYF. CDR3 DNA sequence: TGTGCCAGCAGCTTACCGGGACAGGGGGGGCCCCAAGAGACCAAGTACTTC.

In its sample, this clone was seen many times. The gene calls are TRBV11-3 and TRBJ2-1; 11 nucleotides agree with TRBD2. J lost 4 bases, V lost 6 bases, and 8 bases had no gene match. This CDR3 has 16 residues. From germline, CDR1 is SGHNT and CDR2 YENEEA. CDR3 sequence (DNA): TGTGCCAGCAGACCTACTAGCGGGAGCCTATACAATGAGCAGTTCTTC. This encodes CASRPTSGSLYNEQFF.